These T cell receptor beta chains were read from a single sample in a study of patients and donors after allogeneic stem cell transplantation. TCRdb passed the RT-PCR reads through MiXCR, listing each CDR3 protein once. The profile covers about 150,000 distinct CDR3 sequences, with 24% appearing a single time and 25% to 30% taken by the ten largest. Input material: blood, either unsorted or a sorted T cell fraction (not recorded which). The receptors here all came from a human donor who was either an allogeneic HSCT recipient or a stem cell or donor lymphocyte infusion donor (not recorded which). It is not recorded whose cells these are; they may come from a transplant donor. Both conserved end residues are part of each CDR3. Fields, in order: D gene, clone size, V gene, J gene, CDR3 protein, CDR3 DNA. A D gene is named only where the DNA matches it firmly. Clone size is given for some rows only: seen once, a few or many times, or a class if the clone is expanded.

TRBD1	.	TRBV7-9	TRBJ2-4	CASSRDRPFGQNIQYF	TGTGCCAGCAGTAGGGACAGACCCTTTGGCCAAAACATTCAGTACTTC
.	.	TRBV4-3	TRBJ1-5	CASSQGTGAAQPQHF	TGCGCCAGCAGCCAAGGCACGGGGGCGGCTCAGCCCCAGCATTTT
.	.	TRBV6-1	TRBJ1-1	CASSVQSRETEAFF	TGTGCCAGCAGTGTTCAGAGTAGGGAGACTGAAGCTTTCTTT
.	.	TRBV4-1	TRBJ1-5	CASSQNGIPNQPQHF	TGCGCCAGCAGCCAAAACGGAATCCCAAATCAGCCCCAGCATTTT
TRBD1	.	TRBV5-1	TRBJ2-1	CASSPRQGSPYNEQFF	TGCGCCAGCAGCCCCCGACAGGGTTCGCCCTACAATGAGCAGTTCTTC
TRBD2	few	TRBV13	TRBJ2-1	CASSSGLAPYNEQFF	TGTGCCAGCAGCTCCGGACTAGCGCCCTACAATGAGCAGTTCTTC
.	few	TRBV20-1	TRBJ1-5	CSAQTSGNQPQHF	TGCAGTGCACAGACCTCTGGGAATCAGCCCCAGCATTTT
TRBD1	few	TRBV11-2	TRBJ1-1	CASSLVGVAGGTEAFF	TGTGCCAGCAGCTTAGTTGGGGTGGCAGGGGGCACTGAAGCTTTCTTT
.	many	TRBV21-1	TRBJ1-5	CASSFWGQGGNQPQHF	TGTGCCAGCAGCTTTTGGGGACAGGGCGGCAATCAGCCCCAGCATTTT
.	.	TRBV28	TRBJ1-2	CASSQQGSYGYTF	TGTGCCAGCAGTCAACAGGGTAGCTATGGCTACACCTTC
.	.	TRBV6-1	TRBJ1-3	CASSERGGISGNTIYF	TGTGCCAGCAGTGAACGGGGAGGGATCTCTGGAAACACCATATATTTT
TRBD2	.	TRBV12-3/TRBV12-4	TRBJ2-5	CASSPWRGQETQYF	TGTGCCAGCAGTCCTTGGCGGGGGCAAGAGACCCAGTACTTC
.	.	TRBV7-9	TRBJ2-1	CASSLGGQLTYNEQFF	TGTGCCAGCAGCTTAGGAGGACAGTTGACCTACAATGAGCAGTTCTTC
.	few	TRBV3-1	TRBJ1-4	CASSQKGIEEKLFF	TGTGCCAGCAGCCAAAAGGGGATCGAGGAAAAACTGTTTTTT
.	.	TRBV9	TRBJ1-3	CASSVDVSGNTIYF	TGTGCCAGCAGCGTAGATGTCTCTGGAAACACCATATATTTT
TRBD2	.	TRBV12-3/TRBV12-4	TRBJ2-4	CASSLLAGGPWNIQYF	TGTGCCAGCAGTTTGCTAGCGGGGGGGCCGTGGAACATTCAGTACTTC
.	many	TRBV9	TRBJ1-2	CASSVLSGDGYTF	TGTGCCAGCAGCGTTCTATCGGGGGATGGCTACACCTTC
TRBD1	.	TRBV30	TRBJ1-5	CAWSAGQASNQPQHF	TGTGCCTGGAGTGCTGGACAGGCTAGCAATCAGCCCCAGCATTTT
.	.	TRBV20-1	TRBJ2-2	CSAMVGANTGELFF	TGCAGTGCCATGGTGGGAGCGAACACCGGGGAGCTGTTTTTT
.	.	TRBV12-3/TRBV12-4	TRBJ2-5	CASSLAGGQETQYF	TGTGCCAGCAGTTTAGCGGGCGGTCAAGAGACCCAGTACTTC
.	.	TRBV20-1	TRBJ1-4	CSARGVWGQDNEKLFF	TGCAGTGCTAGAGGGGTCTGGGGGCAAGATAATGAAAAACTGTTTTTT
.	few	TRBV2	TRBJ1-1	CASGTRGEAFF	TGTGCCAGCGGCACCAGAGGGGAAGCTTTCTTT
TRBD1	few	TRBV12-3/TRBV12-4	TRBJ1-1	CASSARQGAGTEAFF	TGTGCCAGCAGTGCTAGACAGGGGGCGGGCACTGAAGCTTTCTTT
.	.	TRBV20-1	TRBJ2-1	CSAQLAISHKTYNEQFF	TGCAGTGCCCAGTTGGCTATCTCCCACAAAACTTACAATGAGCAGTTCTTC
.	.	TRBV5-1	TRBJ2-7	CASSPSEGPYEQYF	TGCGCCAGCAGCCCAAGTGAGGGGCCCTACGAGCAGTACTTC